A selection of T cell receptor beta chains follows, all from one sample in a study of blood T cell repertoires in COVID-19. Profiled with immunoSEQ multiplex PCR; TCRdb holds only in-frame clones, not every one. The sample holds 160,000 or so clones; 75% to 85% are singletons and the top ten take over 0.5%. The source material was peripheral blood. The source of these receptors is a man in his fifties or sixties with acute or convalescent COVID-19. Each CDR3 is given with its conserved first and last residue. A D gene is named only where the DNA matches it firmly. Where a row states a size, it is once, few, many or the class of an expanded clone; other rows omit it.

V gene	J gene	clone size	D gene	CDR3 protein	CDR3 DNA
TRBV7-9	TRBJ2-7	NA	TRBD2	CASSLDAGGPRNEQYF	TGTGCCAGCAGCTTAGACGCGGGAGGGCCTAGAAACGAGCAGTACTTC
TRBV28	TRBJ2-7	NA	TRBD1	CASSRPTGVNHEQYF	TGTGCCAGCAGCCGCCCGACAGGGGTGAATCACGAGCAGTACTTC
TRBV10-3	TRBJ1-5	NA	TRBD1	CAISDGGGGNQPQHF	TGTGCCATCAGTGATGGAGGGGGCGGCAATCAGCCCCAGCATTTT
TRBV12-3/TRBV12-4	TRBJ2-7	NA	NA	CASSFGGGYEQYF	TGTGCCAGCAGTTTTGGGGGAGGTTACGAGCAGTACTTC
TRBV28	TRBJ1-2	NA	NA	CASSSYREPNYGYTF	TGTGCCAGCAGCTCTTACCGGGAACCTAACTATGGCTACACCTTC
TRBV28	TRBJ2-7	NA	NA	CASMGQGISEQYF	TGTGCCAGCATGGGGCAGGGTATTTCCGAGCAGTACTTC
TRBV19	TRBJ2-1	NA	TRBD2	CASSIGPSGRTTYNEQFF	TGTGCCAGTAGTATAGGCCCTAGCGGGAGGACTACCTACAATGAGCAGTTCTTC
TRBV9	TRBJ1-2	NA	TRBD1	CASSVGEGQGLGYTF	TGTGCCAGCAGCGTAGGCGAGGGACAGGGGCTTGGCTACACCTTC
TRBV27	TRBJ2-2	NA	NA	CASSLGRIGQGTGELFF	TGTGCCAGCAGTTTGGGCCGGATAGGGCAGGGCACCGGGGAGCTGTTTTTT
TRBV4-1	TRBJ1-4	NA	NA	CASSRPGRDEKLFF	TGCGCCAGCAGCCGCCCGGGGAGGGACGAAAAACTGTTTTTT
TRBV19	TRBJ2-1	NA	TRBD2	CASSMRTSGKGYNEQFF	TGTGCCAGTAGTATGAGGACTAGCGGGAAGGGTTACAATGAGCAGTTCTTC
TRBV15	TRBJ1-2	many	TRBD1	CATSTQLQGQGSGYTF	TGTGCCACCAGCACCCAACTCCAGGGACAGGGATCTGGCTACACCTTC
TRBV6-2/TRBV6-3	TRBJ1-4	NA	TRBD1	CASSYRTGNLATNEKLFF	TGTGCCAGCAGTTACCGGACAGGCAACCTTGCAACTAATGAAAAACTGTTTTTT
TRBV7-9	TRBJ2-2	NA	NA	CASSFSSGPDLFF	TGTGCCAGCAGCTTCTCATCAGGGCCGGATCTGTTTTTT
TRBV18	TRBJ2-1	NA	TRBD2	CASSPGLAHNEQFF	TGTGCCAGCTCACCGGGACTAGCCCACAATGAGCAGTTCTTC
TRBV18	TRBJ2-7	NA	TRBD2	CASSPGLAGAYEQYF	TGTGCCAGCTCACCAGGACTAGCGGGGGCCTACGAGCAGTACTTC
TRBV5-1	TRBJ1-2	few	TRBD1	CASSLTGGGRGYTF	TGCGCCAGCAGCTTGACAGGGGGCGGTAGGGGCTACACCTTC
TRBV11-3	TRBJ2-1	NA	TRBD1	CASSSTGGEEQFF	TGTGCCAGCAGCTCAACAGGGGGCGAGGAGCAGTTCTTC
TRBV11-2	TRBJ2-1	few	TRBD2	CASSSSGSNVEQFF	TGTGCCAGCAGCTCTAGCGGGAGTAACGTTGAGCAGTTCTTC
TRBV14	TRBJ2-5	few	NA	CASSPGGGAQYF	TGTGCCAGCAGCCCAGGAGGGGGGGCCCAGTACTTC
TRBV5-1	TRBJ2-1	NA	TRBD2	CASSLVSGTSYNEQFF	TGCGCCAGCAGCTTGGTATCCGGGACTAGCTACAATGAGCAGTTCTTC
TRBV27	TRBJ2-1	NA	TRBD1	CASSFLDRGHNEQFF	TGTGCCAGCAGTTTTTTGGACAGGGGGCATAATGAGCAGTTCTTC
TRBV5-8	TRBJ2-5	NA	TRBD2	CASSYRLAGGLQETQYF	TGTGCCAGCAGCTACCGACTAGCGGGGGGCCTCCAAGAGACCCAGTACTTC
TRBV2	TRBJ2-1	NA	NA	CASRGLGGEQFF	TGTGCCAGCAGGGGGCTCGGCGGTGAGCAGTTCTTC
TRBV10-3	TRBJ2-1	NA	NA	CAISERTELNEQFF	TGTGCCATCAGTGAGCGGACAGAACTAAATGAGCAGTTCTTC
TRBV5-6	TRBJ1-5	NA	NA	CASSSEGSPGRPQHF	TGTGCCAGCAGCTCCGAGGGCAGCCCAGGTCGGCCCCAGCATTTT
TRBV19	TRBJ1-3	NA	TRBD1	CASPTARGQVSGNTIYF	TGTGCCAGTCCTACCGCCCGGGGACAGGTCTCTGGAAACACCATATATTTT
TRBV3-1/TRBV3-2	TRBJ1-1	NA	NA	CASSQDTVNTEAFF	TGTGCCAGCAGCCAAGACACGGTGAACACTGAAGCTTTCTTT
TRBV28	TRBJ2-7	NA	TRBD1	CASSTRQGFYEQYF	TGTGCCAGCAGTACGCGACAGGGGTTTTACGAGCAGTACTTC
TRBV28	TRBJ2-1	NA	NA	CASSLGGAVGNEQFF	TGTGCCAGCAGTCTGGGGGGGGCGGTGGGCAATGAGCAGTTCTTC
TRBV29-1	TRBJ1-2	NA	NA	CPTDSSYGYTF	TGCCCGACGGACAGCAGCTATGGCTACACCTTC
TRBV5-6	TRBJ1-4	NA	TRBD1	CASSHFERTGKEKLFF	TGTGCCAGCAGCCACTTTGAAAGGACAGGGAAGGAAAAACTGTTTTTT
TRBV18	TRBJ1-6	NA	TRBD1	CASSPPGQAPNSPLHF	TGTGCCAGCTCACCACCGGGACAGGCCCCCAATTCACCCCTCCACTTT
TRBV27	TRBJ2-7	NA	TRBD2	CASSRGLASDHEQYF	TGTGCCAGCAGCCGGGGACTAGCGAGTGACCACGAGCAGTACTTC
TRBV6-2/TRBV6-3	TRBJ1-1	NA	NA	CASSYSPGALETEAFF	TGTGCCAGCAGTTACTCGCCAGGGGCCCTGGAGACTGAAGCTTTCTTT
TRBV5-4	TRBJ2-1	NA	TRBD2	CASSLTSGRVNEQFF	TGTGCCAGCAGCTTGACTAGCGGGAGGGTCAATGAGCAGTTCTTC
TRBV27	TRBJ2-7	NA	TRBD1	CASRPLGQDSYEQYF	TGTGCCAGCAGGCCCCTCGGACAGGACTCCTACGAGCAGTACTTC
TRBV28	TRBJ1-2	NA	NA	CASSLADPFNYGYTF	TGTGCCAGCAGTTTAGCGGATCCTTTTAACTATGGCTACACCTTC
TRBV27	TRBJ2-1	NA	TRBD2	CASSLRGRYANEQFF	TGTGCCAGCAGTTTACGCGGGAGGTATGCCAATGAGCAGTTCTTC
TRBV7-2	TRBJ1-4	NA	TRBD1	CASATGGGYEKLFF	TGTGCCAGCGCAACAGGGGGAGGTTATGAAAAACTGTTTTTT
TRBV6-5	TRBJ2-3	NA	TRBD2	CASSYSGSGGRNF	TGTGCCAGCAGTTACTCTGGGTCGGGGGGGCGGAATTTT
TRBV18	TRBJ1-6	NA	NA	CASARQDYNSPLHF	TGTGCCAGTGCACGACAAGACTATAATTCACCCCTCCACTTT
TRBV30	TRBJ2-7	few	NA	CAWRRSSYEQYF	TGTGCCTGGCGAAGGAGCTCCTACGAGCAGTACTTC
TRBV10-3	TRBJ2-5	NA	NA	CAISDGGPQETQYF	TGTGCCATCAGTGACGGGGGGCCCCAAGAGACCCAGTACTTC
TRBV12-5	TRBJ1-1	NA	NA	CASGLVIGENTEAFF	TGTGCTAGTGGTTTGGTAATAGGGGAGAACACTGAAGCTTTCTTT
TRBV7-2	TRBJ2-1	once	TRBD2	CASSLRGRGGRDEQFF	TGTGCCAGCAGCCTCCGTGGACGGGGGGGCCGTGATGAGCAGTTCTTC
TRBV7-9	TRBJ2-5	NA	TRBD2	CASSLVPSGGQETQYF	TGTGCCAGCAGCTTAGTCCCTAGCGGGGGACAAGAGACCCAGTACTTC
TRBV24-1	TRBJ2-5	NA	TRBD1	CATSDHPTGNQETQYF	TGTGCCACCAGTGATCACCCGACAGGGAATCAAGAGACCCAGTACTTC
TRBV30	TRBJ1-5	NA	NA	CAWSRQVNQPQHF	TGTGCCTGGAGCCGTCAGGTCAATCAGCCCCAGCATTTT
TRBV13	TRBJ2-3	NA	NA	CASSLRSGSSTDTQYF	TGTGCCAGCAGCTTGAGAAGCGGGTCTAGCACAGATACGCAGTATTTT
TRBV6-4	TRBJ2-3	NA	NA	CASSANSGTDTQYF	TGTGCCAGCAGTGCGAATAGCGGCACAGATACGCAGTATTTT
TRBV2	TRBJ1-1	few	NA	CASSLRLVNTEAFF	TGTGCCAGCAGTTTGAGACTCGTGAACACTGAAGCTTTCTTT
TRBV10-1	TRBJ1-5	few	NA	CASHERPAGQPQHF	TGCGCCAGCCACGAGCGGCCGGCGGGACAGCCCCAGCATTTT
TRBV18	TRBJ2-7	NA	TRBD1	CASSPPTGTYEQYF	TGTGCCAGCTCACCCCCGACAGGGACCTACGAGCAGTACTTC
TRBV24-1	TRBJ2-1	NA	NA	CATSDLHPAATGGEQFF	TGTGCCACCAGTGATTTGCACCCAGCGGCGACAGGAGGTGAGCAGTTCTTC
TRBV25-1	TRBJ2-7	NA	TRBD1	CASSDLQTGSYEQYF	TGTGCCAGCAGTGATCTGCAGACAGGGTCCTACGAGCAGTACTTC
TRBV6-5	TRBJ1-3	NA	NA	CASTRGGTGNTIYF	TGTGCCAGCACCCGGGGGGGTACTGGAAACACCATATATTTT
TRBV28	TRBJ1-6	NA	NA	CASSSGQKNSPLHF	TGTGCCAGCAGTTCAGGACAGAAGAATTCACCCCTCCACTTT
TRBV4-3	TRBJ1-5	NA	TRBD1	CASSPGQANQPQHF	TGCGCCAGCAGCCCGGGACAGGCGAATCAGCCCCAGCATTTT
TRBV30	TRBJ1-2	NA	NA	CARRQEDYGYTF	TGTGCCCGCCGACAGGAGGACTATGGCTACACCTTC